This TCR beta chain originates from a study of T cell responses to AZD1222 COVID-19 vaccine. This table comes from immunoSEQ multiplex PCR, and its TCRdb copy is limited to in-frame clones, with some not included. The sample has about 150,000 clones; about 81% are singletons. Germline V gives CDR1 SGHRS, CDR2 YFSETQ. CDR3 size: 17 residues. The junction had 11 bases not matched to a gene; V was cut back by 3 bases and J by 2 bases. The starting material was peripheral blood, obtained on day 0 of MenACWY control vaccination. This sequence was found in an adult in good health. V and J are TRBV5-1 and TRBJ1-2, with 9 positions matching TRBD1. CDR3 residues: CASSSGATGGLNYGYTF. The CDR3 DNA follows: TGCGCCAGCAGCTCTGGGGCAACAGGGGGCCTAAACTATGGCTACACCTTC.